The 18 T cell receptor beta chains given below trace back to one sample, sequenced in a study of T cells in localized non-small cell lung cancer. The assay was immunoSEQ multiplex PCR, and TCRdb's table has in-frame clones only and misses some. The sample yields roughly 19,000 clones, roughly four fifths seen once. Sequenced material: peripheral blood, taken before any cancer treatment. The source of these receptors is a man aged 35 to 70 with stage I lung adenocarcinoma.

The V and J genes are TRBV30 and TRBJ1-2; D is perhaps TRBD1 (5 bases). The CDR3 contains 12 residues. V was clipped by 0 bases and J by 10 bases, with 12 bases between them. Per germline, CDR1 GTSNPN and CDR2 SVGIG (reference sequence). CDR3 loop: CAWSVLGVPYTF. CDR3 nucleotides: TGTGCCTGGAGTGTACTGGGGGTCCCCTACACCTTC.

The V call is TRBV6-5, the J call TRBJ1-1, with D unclear. V lost 1 base and J 1 base, leaving 7 bases between the germline ends. CDR1 MNHEY and CDR2 SVGAGI come from the germline V gene. The CDR3 has 14 residues. The CDR3, as DNA: TGTGCCAGCAGTTACTTCCGGGGGAACACTGAAGCTTTCTTT. It yields the protein CASSYFRGNTEAFF.

The rearrangement links TRBV7-9 to TRBJ2-1; perhaps D is TRBD1 or TRBD2 (5 bases each). The CDR3 is made up of 18 amino acids. The germline V gene has CDR1 SEHNR and CDR2 FQNEAQ (reference sequence). V lost 5 bases to trimming and J lost 3 bases, with 23 bases between them. CDR3 DNA sequence: TGTGCCAGCAGCCCAAGGGTGGGATCGGGACCAATCTACAATGAGCAGTTCTTC. It is translated as CASSPRVGSGPIYNEQFF.

This chain links TRBV7-2 with TRBJ2-5, with 10 bases matching TRBD2. CDR1 and CDR2 (germline): SGHTA, FQGNSA. This CDR3 contains 16 residues. J was trimmed by 4 bases and V by 5 bases; bases with no gene match: 10. The CDR3 region is CASSQMVLAGVETQYF. The CDR3 DNA follows: TGTGCCAGCAGCCAAATGGTGCTAGCGGGAGTAGAGACCCAGTACTTC.

V gene TRBV19 combines with J gene TRBJ1-2; D uncertain. The CDR3 covers 13 residues. Trimming shortened V by 3 bases and J by 2 bases, and 7 bases separated the two germline ends. Per the germline V gene, CDR1 is LNHDA and CDR2 is SQIVND (reference sequence). The CDR3 DNA sequence: TGTGCCAGTAGTATTGATCGAAACTATGGCTACACCTTC. It translates to CASSIDRNYGYTF.

The rearrangement links TRBV4-3 to TRBJ2-3; TRBD1 agrees at 10 bases. The ends lost 2 bases at V and 1 base at J; junction bases unmatched: 6. Germline V lookup: CDR1 LGHNA, CDR2 YSLEER. CDR3 length equals 17 residues. The CDR3 region has the DNA TGCGCCAGCAGCCAATATTCAGGGACAGGGGGCACAGATACGCAGTATTTT. Protein sequence: CASSQYSGTGGTDTQYF.

The chain joins TRBV7-9 to TRBJ2-1, with 7 bases lining up with TRBD2. This CDR3 is built from 14 residues. V lost 1 base and J lost 10; bases outside the gene matches: 7. The germline V gene has CDR1 SEHNR and CDR2 FQNEAQ (reference sequence). CDR3 sequence: CASSLDVVGGEQFF. The CDR3 nucleotides are TGTGCCAGCAGCTTAGACGTCGTGGGGGGGGAGCAGTTCTTC.

The V gene is TRBV10-2, the J gene TRBJ2-3; 7 bases line up with TRBD1. Germline CDR1 is WSHSY and CDR2 is SAAADI. The CDR3 spans 13 residues. Trimming at V came to 8 bases and at J to 1 base, leaving 3 bases not matched to a gene. The CDR3 coding sequence is TGCGCCAGCGGCACAGGGGGCACAGATACGCAGTATTTT. It translates to CASGTGGTDTQYF.

This chain joins TRBV20-1 and TRBJ2-3; D remains ambiguous. Trimming took off 7 bases at V and 1 base at J, with 6 bases between the two ends. The CDR3 is made up of 11 amino acids. Looked up from germline, CDR1 is DFQATT and CDR2 is SNEGSKA (reference sequence). This chain's CDR3 is CSGLRTDTQYF. In nucleotides, the CDR3 is TGCAGTGGACTTCGCACAGATACGCAGTATTTT.

This clone has more than one count but fewer than ten. This chain uses TRBV6-5 with TRBJ1-1; D gene ambiguous. Germline CDR1 is MNHEY and CDR2 is SVGAGI. This CDR3 is 11 amino acids long. Trimming left V 6 bases short and J 7 bases short, with 9 bases between. CDR3 sequence (DNA): TGTGCCAGCAGAGACAAATATGAAGCTTTCTTT. Its translation is CASRDKYEAFF.

V and J are TRBV7-9 and TRBJ1-1; D gene uncertain. Germline V gene lookup returns CDR1 SEHNR and CDR2 FQNEAQ (reference sequence). The CDR3 covers 17 residues. Trimming took 0 bases from V and 4 from J, leaving 18 bases between them. The chain's CDR3 is CASSLASGGVRGTEAFF. In nucleotides, the CDR3 is TGTGCCAGCAGCTTAGCATCTGGCGGGGTGCGAGGCACTGAAGCTTTCTTT.

The chain recombines TRBV4-3 with TRBJ2-7; 15 bases agree with TRBD2. This CDR3 has 19 residues. CDR1 LGHNA and CDR2 YSLEER come from the germline V gene. After removal of 0 bases from V and 3 bases from J, the junction contained 9 bases not matched to a gene. CDR3 loop: CASSQDLGLAGGTFYEQYF. CDR3 nucleotide sequence: TGCGCCAGCAGCCAAGACTTAGGACTAGCGGGGGGGACCTTCTACGAGCAGTACTTC.

The V and J genes are TRBV5-1 and TRBJ2-7, with 9 bases matching TRBD1. V shed 0 bases, J shed 4 bases, and the junction held 5 bases outside the gene matches. This CDR3 spans 15 amino acids. Germline values: CDR1 SGHRS, CDR2 YFSETQ. DNA of the CDR3: TGCGCCAGCAGCTTGGAATCGGGACAGGGTTACGAGCAGTACTTC. Translating it yields CASSLESGQGYEQYF.

The table lists this clone with a count of one. CDR3 coding DNA: TGTGCCAGCACTCCAACCAAGGGAGGGGGTGAAAAACTGTTTTTT. This sequence encodes CASTPTKGGGEKLFF. The chain employs TRBV7-6 and TRBJ1-4; tentative D call: TRBD1 (6 bases). The CDR3 extends over 15 amino acids. With 7 bases removed from V and 7 bases from J, the gap between germline ends came to 19 bases. Per germline, CDR1 SGHVS and CDR2 FNYEAQ.

This clone has more than one count but fewer than ten. V and J are TRBV7-6 and TRBJ2-7; 11 bases line up with TRBD2. The CDR3 totals 16 residues. Germline assignment: CDR1 SGHVS and CDR2 FNYEAQ. The trim removed 3 bases at V and 2 bases at J, leaving 6 bases unmatched. CDR3 nucleotides: TGTGCCAGCAGCTTGGTACTAGCGGGAGACGCCTACGAGCAGTACTTC. Residues: CASSLVLAGDAYEQYF.

This clone was seen a handful of times. This chain uses TRBV9 with TRBJ2-3; 9 bases fit TRBD2. With 3 bases clipped from V and 1 base from J, the junction kept 3 bases outside the gene matches. Germline lookup yields CDR1 SGDLS and CDR2 YYNGEE. CDR3 length: 15 residues. The CDR3, as DNA: TGTGCCAGCAGCGGAGCGGGAGGACGCACAGATACGCAGTATTTT. It translates to CASSGAGGRTDTQYF.

The V and J genes are TRBV28 and TRBJ1-5; 7 bases are a match to TRBD1. The germline CDR1 and CDR2 sequences are MDHEN and SYDVKM. This CDR3 spans 13 amino acids. V shed 5 bases, J shed 4 bases, and the junction held 2 bases outside the gene matches. CDR3 bases: TGTGCCAGCAGTCGACAGGGAAATCAGCCCCAGCATTTT. As protein: CASSRQGNQPQHF.

Comment on this clone: The identical CDR3 is also encoded by other nucleotide sequences in the sample. This chain uses TRBV10-3 with TRBJ2-1; D ambiguous. CDR3 size: 12 residues. Germline V CDR1 and CDR2: ENHRY, SYGVKD. The ends were cut back, 3 bases at V and 8 bases at J, with 8 bases in the middle. The CDR3 region is CAISDWGDEQFF. The CDR3 DNA sequence: TGTGCCATCAGTGATTGGGGTGATGAGCAGTTCTTC.